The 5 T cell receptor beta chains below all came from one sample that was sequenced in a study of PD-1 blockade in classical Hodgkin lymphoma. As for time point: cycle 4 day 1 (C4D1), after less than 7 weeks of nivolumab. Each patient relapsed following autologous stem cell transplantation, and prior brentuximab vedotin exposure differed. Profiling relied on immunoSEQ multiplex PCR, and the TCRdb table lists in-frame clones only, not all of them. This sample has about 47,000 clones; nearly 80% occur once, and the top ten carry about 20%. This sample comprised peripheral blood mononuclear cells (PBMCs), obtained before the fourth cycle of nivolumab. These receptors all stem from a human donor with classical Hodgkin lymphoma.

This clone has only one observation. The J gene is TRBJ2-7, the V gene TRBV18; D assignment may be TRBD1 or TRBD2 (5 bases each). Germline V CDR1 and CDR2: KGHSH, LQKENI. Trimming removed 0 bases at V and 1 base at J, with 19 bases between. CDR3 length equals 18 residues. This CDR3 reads CASSPPGRGVLGSYEQYF. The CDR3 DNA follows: TGTGCCAGCTCACCACCGGGTCGAGGGGTTCTGGGGTCCTACGAGCAGTACTTC. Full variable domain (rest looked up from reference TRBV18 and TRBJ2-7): NAGVMQNPRHLVRRRGQEARLRCSPMKGHSHVYWYRQLPEEGLKFMVYLQKENIIDESGMPKERFSAEFPKEGPSILRIQQVVRGDSAAYFCASSPPGRGVLGSYEQYFGPGTRLTVT.

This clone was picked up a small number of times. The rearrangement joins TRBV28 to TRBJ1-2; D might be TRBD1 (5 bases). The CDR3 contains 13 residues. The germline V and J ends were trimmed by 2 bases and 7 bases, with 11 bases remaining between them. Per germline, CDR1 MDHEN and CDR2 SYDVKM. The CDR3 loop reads CASSLPGTTGYTF. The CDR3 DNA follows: TGTGCCAGCAGTTTACCGGGGACGACTGGCTACACCTTC.

The CDR3 DNA sequence: TGCAGCGTTGGGGAGAACTATGGCTACACCTTC. It translates to CSVGENYGYTF. The chain uses TRBV29-1 and TRBJ1-2; no reliable D call. CDR1 is SQVTM and CDR2 is ANQGSEA in the germline V gene. V was shortened by 4 bases and J by 2 bases, with 5 bases between the two germline ends. This CDR3 has 11 amino acids.

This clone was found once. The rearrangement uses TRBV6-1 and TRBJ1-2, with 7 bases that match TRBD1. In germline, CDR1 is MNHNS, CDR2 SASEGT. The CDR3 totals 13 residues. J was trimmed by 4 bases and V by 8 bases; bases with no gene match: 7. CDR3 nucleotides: TGTGCCAGCCAAACAGGGGCAGCCTATGGCTACACCTTC. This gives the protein CASQTGAAYGYTF.

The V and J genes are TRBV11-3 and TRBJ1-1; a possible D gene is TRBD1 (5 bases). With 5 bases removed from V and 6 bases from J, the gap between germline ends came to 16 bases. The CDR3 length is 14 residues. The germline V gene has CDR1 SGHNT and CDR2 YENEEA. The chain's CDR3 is CASSPGGFSAEAFF. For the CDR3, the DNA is TGTGCCAGCAGCCCCGGGGGATTTAGCGCTGAAGCTTTCTTT.